This T cell receptor (beta chain) was sequenced for a study of cytomegalovirus exposure and HLA in healthy donors. This PCR relied on a set of 60 Vbeta primers and 13 Jbeta primers. The repertoire was sequenced with immunoSEQ multiplex PCR; TCRdb's copy has only in-frame clones and lacks some. The sample carries more than 150,000 clones, 80% recorded once. This CDR3 contains 15 residues. The germline V gene encodes CDR1 MNHEY and CDR2 SMNVEV (reference sequence). Turning to this clone: The germline gene is not matched at one end of the junction; a read error may be the cause.

The clonotype was recovered from a girl between 5 and 17 years old in good health and CMV-seropositive. The sequenced material came from PBMCs. The chain couples TRBV27 to TRBJ2-1; D remains unclear. The CDR3 loop is CASSLEVNTYDEQFF. The CDR3 DNA is TGTGCCAGCAGTTTAGAGGTTAACACCTACGATGAGCAGTTCTTC.